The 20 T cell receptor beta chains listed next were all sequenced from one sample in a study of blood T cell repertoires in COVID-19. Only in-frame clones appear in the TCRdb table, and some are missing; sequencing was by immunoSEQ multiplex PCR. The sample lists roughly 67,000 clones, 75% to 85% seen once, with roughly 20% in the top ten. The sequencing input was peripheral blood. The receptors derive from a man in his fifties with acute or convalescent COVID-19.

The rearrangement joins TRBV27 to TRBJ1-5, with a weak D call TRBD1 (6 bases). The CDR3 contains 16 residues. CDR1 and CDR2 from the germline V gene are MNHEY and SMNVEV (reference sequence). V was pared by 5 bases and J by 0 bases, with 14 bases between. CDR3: CASSPWTDNSNQPQHF. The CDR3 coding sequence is TGTGCCAGCAGTCCATGGACAGATAATAGCAATCAGCCCCAGCATTTT.

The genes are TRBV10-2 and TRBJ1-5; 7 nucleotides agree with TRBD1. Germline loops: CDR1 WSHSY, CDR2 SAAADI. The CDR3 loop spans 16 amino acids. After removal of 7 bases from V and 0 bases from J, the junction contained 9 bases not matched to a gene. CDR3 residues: CASNRQGLNSNQPQHF. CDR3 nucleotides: TGCGCCAGCAACCGACAGGGCCTTAATAGCAATCAGCCCCAGCATTTT.

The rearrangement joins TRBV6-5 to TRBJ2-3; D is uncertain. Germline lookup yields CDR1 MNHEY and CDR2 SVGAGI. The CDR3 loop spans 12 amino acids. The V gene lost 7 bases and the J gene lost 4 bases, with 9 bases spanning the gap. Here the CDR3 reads CASNSEADTQYF. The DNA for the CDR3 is TGTGCCAGCAATTCAGAGGCAGATACGCAGTATTTT.

CDR3 nucleotide sequence: TGTGCCAGCAGCTTAAGAGCACAGAATAATTCACCCCTCCACTTT. It translates to CASSLRAQNNSPLHF. The rearrangement joins TRBV7-8 to TRBJ1-6; D gene uncertain. V gave up 2 bases and J gave up 5 bases, with 10 bases separating them. Germline CDR1 is SGHVS and CDR2 is FQNEAQ. The CDR3 has 15 amino acids.

CDR3 region: CASSQSEGPESSYNEQFF. The CDR3 nucleotides are TGCGCCAGCAGTCAATCGGAGGGACCCGAGAGCTCCTACAATGAGCAGTTCTTC. The chain carries TRBV23-1 and TRBJ2-1; possible D gene TRBD2, 6 bases. TRBV23-1 is reported as an ORF; its role is uncertain. This CDR3 is built from 18 residues. V was pared by 0 bases and J by 0 bases, with 15 bases between.

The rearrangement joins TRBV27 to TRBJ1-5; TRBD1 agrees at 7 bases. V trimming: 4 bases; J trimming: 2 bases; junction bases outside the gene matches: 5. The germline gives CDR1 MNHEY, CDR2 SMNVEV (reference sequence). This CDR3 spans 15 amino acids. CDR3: CASSSTGARNQPQHF. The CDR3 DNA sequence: TGTGCCAGCAGTTCAACAGGGGCCCGCAATCAGCCCCAGCATTTT.

The CDR3 protein is CSASRGTAYTF. CDR3 coding DNA: TGCAGTGCTAGCCGTGGGACAGCCTACACCTTC. This chain connects TRBV20-1 to TRBJ1-2; 7 nucleotides agree with TRBD1. CDR3 size: 11 residues. J was trimmed by 10 bases and V by 3 bases; bases with no gene match: 5. CDR1 and CDR2 (germline): DFQATT, SNEGSKA (reference sequence).

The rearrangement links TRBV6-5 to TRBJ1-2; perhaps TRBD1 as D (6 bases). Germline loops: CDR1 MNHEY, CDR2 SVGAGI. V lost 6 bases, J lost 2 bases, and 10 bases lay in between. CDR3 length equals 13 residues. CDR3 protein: CASRAGQNYGYTF. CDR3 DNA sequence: TGTGCCAGCAGGGCCGGACAGAACTATGGCTACACCTTC.

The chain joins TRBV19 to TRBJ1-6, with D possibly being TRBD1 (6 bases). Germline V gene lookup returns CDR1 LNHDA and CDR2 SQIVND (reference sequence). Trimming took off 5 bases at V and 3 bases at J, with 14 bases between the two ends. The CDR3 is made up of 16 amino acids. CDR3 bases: TGTGCCAGTAGTCCTGGACAGCTCCACTATAATTCACCCCTCCACTTT. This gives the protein CASSPGQLHYNSPLHF.

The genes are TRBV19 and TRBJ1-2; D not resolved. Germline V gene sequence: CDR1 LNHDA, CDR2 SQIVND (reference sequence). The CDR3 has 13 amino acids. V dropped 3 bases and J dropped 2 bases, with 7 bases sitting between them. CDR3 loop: CASSISRNYGYTF. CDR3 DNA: TGTGCCAGTAGTATTTCGAGGAACTATGGCTACACCTTC.

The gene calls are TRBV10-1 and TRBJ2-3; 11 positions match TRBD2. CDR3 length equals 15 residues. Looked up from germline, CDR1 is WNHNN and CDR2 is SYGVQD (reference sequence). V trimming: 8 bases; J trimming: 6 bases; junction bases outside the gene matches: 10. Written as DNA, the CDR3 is TGCGCCAGCTCGTATAGCGGGGGGGGCCCGGATACGCAGTATTTT. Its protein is CASSYSGGGPDTQYF.

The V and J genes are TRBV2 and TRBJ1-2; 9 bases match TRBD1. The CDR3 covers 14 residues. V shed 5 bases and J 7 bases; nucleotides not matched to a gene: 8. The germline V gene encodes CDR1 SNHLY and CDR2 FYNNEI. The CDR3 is CASSMGQGGGGYTF. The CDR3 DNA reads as TGTGCCAGCAGTATGGGACAGGGAGGCGGTGGCTACACCTTC. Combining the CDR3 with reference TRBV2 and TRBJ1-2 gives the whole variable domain EPEVTQTPSHQVTQMGQEVILRCVPISNHLYFYWYRQILGQKVEFLVSFYNNEISEKSEIFDDQFSVERPDGSNFTLKIRSTKLEDSAMYFCASSMGQGGGGYTFGSGTRLTVV.

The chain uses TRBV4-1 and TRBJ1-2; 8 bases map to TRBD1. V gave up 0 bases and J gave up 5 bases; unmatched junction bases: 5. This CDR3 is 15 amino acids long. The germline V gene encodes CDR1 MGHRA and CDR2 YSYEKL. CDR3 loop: CASSQDPDRVYGYTF. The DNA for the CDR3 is TGCGCCAGCAGCCAAGATCCGGACAGGGTTTATGGCTACACCTTC.

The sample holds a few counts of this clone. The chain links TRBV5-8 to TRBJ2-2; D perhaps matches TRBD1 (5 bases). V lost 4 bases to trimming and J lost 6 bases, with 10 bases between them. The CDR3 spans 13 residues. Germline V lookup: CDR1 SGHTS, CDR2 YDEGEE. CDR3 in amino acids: CASSRLGPGELFF. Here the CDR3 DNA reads TGTGCCAGCAGCCGCCTGGGGCCCGGGGAGCTGTTTTTT.

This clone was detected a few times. CDR3 in DNA: TGTGCCAGCAGCGCCGGGACAGGGACCAACTATGGCTACACCTTC. Its translation is CASSAGTGTNYGYTF. V and J are TRBV7-9 and TRBJ1-2, with 9 bases matching TRBD1. The CDR3 runs 15 residues. Germline-derived CDR1 and CDR2 are SEHNR and FQNEAQ (reference sequence). V gave up 5 bases and J gave up 2 bases; unmatched junction bases: 6.

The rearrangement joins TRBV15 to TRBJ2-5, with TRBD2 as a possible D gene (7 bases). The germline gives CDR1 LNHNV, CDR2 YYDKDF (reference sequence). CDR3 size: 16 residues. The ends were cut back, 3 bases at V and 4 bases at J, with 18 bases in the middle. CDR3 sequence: CATSSNRDGGRETQYF. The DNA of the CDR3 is TGTGCCACCAGCAGCAATCGGGACGGGGGGCGAGAGACCCAGTACTTC. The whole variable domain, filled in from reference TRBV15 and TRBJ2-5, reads DAMVIQNPRYQVTQFGKPVTLSCSQTLNHNVMYWYQQKSSQAPKLLFHYYDKDFNNEADTPDNFQSRRPNTSFCFLDIRSPGLGDTAMYLCATSSNRDGGRETQYFGPGTRLLVL.

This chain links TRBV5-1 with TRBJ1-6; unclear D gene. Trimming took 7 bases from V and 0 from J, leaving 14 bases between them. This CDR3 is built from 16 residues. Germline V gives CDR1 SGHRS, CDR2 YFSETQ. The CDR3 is CASSPDGSSYNSPLHF. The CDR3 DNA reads TGCGCCAGCTCACCGGACGGGAGCTCCTATAATTCACCCCTCCACTTT.

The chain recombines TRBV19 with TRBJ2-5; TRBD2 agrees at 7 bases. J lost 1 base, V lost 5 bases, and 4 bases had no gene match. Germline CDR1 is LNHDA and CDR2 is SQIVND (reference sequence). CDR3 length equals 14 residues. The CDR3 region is CASSPLAVQETQYF. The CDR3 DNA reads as TGTGCCAGTAGTCCTCTAGCGGTCCAAGAGACCCAGTACTTC.

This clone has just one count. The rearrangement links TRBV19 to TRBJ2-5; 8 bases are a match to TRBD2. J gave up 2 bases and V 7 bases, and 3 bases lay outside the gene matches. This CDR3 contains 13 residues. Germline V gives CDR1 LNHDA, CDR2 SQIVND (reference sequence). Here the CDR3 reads CASTSGGQETQYF. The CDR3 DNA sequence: TGTGCCAGTACCAGCGGGGGTCAAGAGACCCAGTACTTC.

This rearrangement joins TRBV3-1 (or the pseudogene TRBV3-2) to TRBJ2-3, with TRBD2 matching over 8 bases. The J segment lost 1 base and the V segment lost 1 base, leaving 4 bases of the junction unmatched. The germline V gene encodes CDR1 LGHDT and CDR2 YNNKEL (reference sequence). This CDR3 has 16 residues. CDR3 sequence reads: CASSQVMRGGTDTQYF. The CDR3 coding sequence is TGTGCCAGCAGCCAAGTTATGCGGGGGGGCACAGATACGCAGTATTTT.